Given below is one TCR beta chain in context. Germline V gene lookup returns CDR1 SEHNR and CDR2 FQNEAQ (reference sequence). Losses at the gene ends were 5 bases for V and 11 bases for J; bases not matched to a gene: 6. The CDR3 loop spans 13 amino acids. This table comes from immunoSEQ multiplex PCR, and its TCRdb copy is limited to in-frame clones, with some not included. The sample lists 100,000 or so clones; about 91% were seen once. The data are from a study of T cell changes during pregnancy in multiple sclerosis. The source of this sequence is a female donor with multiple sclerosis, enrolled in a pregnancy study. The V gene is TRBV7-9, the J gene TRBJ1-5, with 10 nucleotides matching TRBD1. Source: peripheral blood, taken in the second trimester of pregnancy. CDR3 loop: CASSGDRGRAQHF. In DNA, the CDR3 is TGTGCCAGCAGCGGGGACAGGGGAAGGGCCCAGCATTTT.